Listed here are 10 T cell receptor beta chains from one sample, sequenced in a study of blood T cell repertoires in COVID-19. Clones were read by immunoSEQ multiplex PCR, and TCRdb kept only the in-frame ones, dropping some. The sample includes fewer than 300,000 clones, around 90% seen only once; the top ten take around 0.99%. Material: peripheral blood. The receptors come from a woman between 35 and 50 years old who had recovered from COVID-19.

This chain joins TRBV10-3 and TRBJ2-3, with 11 nucleotides matching TRBD2. The CDR3 covers 14 residues. The V gene end was trimmed by 10 bases and the J gene end by 3 bases; junction bases not matched to a gene: 6. Germline CDR1 is ENHRY and CDR2 is SYGVKD. The CDR3, as DNA: TGTGCCACCGAAGCTAGCGGGAGGACAGATACGCAGTATTTT. As protein: CATEASGRTDTQYF.

The rearrangement links TRBV6-4 to TRBJ2-3; D not certain. This CDR3 is 15 amino acids long. Trimming removed 0 bases from V and 4 bases from J, with 11 bases in between. Germline V CDR1 and CDR2: MRHNA, SNTAGT. DNA of the CDR3: TGTGCCAGCAGTGACTCGGGTAGTCGGGCAGATACGCAGTATTTT. Translated, it gives CASSDSGSRADTQYF.

The rearrangement joins TRBV5-6 to TRBJ2-1; 8 bases match TRBD1. V was pared by 4 bases and J by 6 bases, with 6 bases of the junction left unmatched. The CDR3 contains 14 residues. Germline CDR1 SGHDT, CDR2 YYEEEE. For the CDR3, the DNA is TGTGCCAGCAGCCCAGGACAGGGTCCCAATGAGCAGTTCTTC. Translation gives CASSPGQGPNEQFF.

As regards this clone: Other DNA sequences from this sample encode an identical CDR3 as well. This chain links TRBV7-8 with TRBJ2-7; D gene unclear. CDR3 length: 13 residues. Germline V gene data show CDR1 as SGHVS and CDR2 as FQNEAQ. Trimming cost V 1 base and J 7 bases, with 11 bases left between them. Here the CDR3 DNA reads TGTGCCAGCAGCTTAGAGGTGGCAGGTGAGCAGTACGTC. The encoded protein is CASSLEVAGEQYV.

The rearrangement links TRBV19 to TRBJ2-7; 8 bases map to TRBD1. Germline assignment: CDR1 LNHDA and CDR2 SQIVND (reference sequence). The CDR3 is made up of 14 amino acids. V gave up 6 bases and J gave up 2 bases; unmatched junction bases: 6. Here the CDR3 DNA reads TGTGCCAGTAGCAGGACAGGGTCGGCCTACGAGCAGTACTTC. This translates into CASSRTGSAYEQYF.

The gene calls are TRBV18 and TRBJ2-4, with TRBD2 matching over 12 bases. The germline V gene has CDR1 KGHSH and CDR2 LQKENI. J gave up 0 bases and V 4 bases, and 7 bases lay outside the gene matches. CDR3 length: 18 amino acids. In nucleotides, the CDR3 is TGTGCCAGCTCACAACTAGCGGGAGGCCCCGTAGCCAAAAACATTCAGTACTTC. It is translated as CASSQLAGGPVAKNIQYF.

The genes are TRBV7-9 and TRBJ1-5, with a weak D call TRBD1 (5 bases). Trimming shortened V by 1 base and J by 7 bases, and 17 bases separated the two germline ends. The CDR3 spans 16 residues. The germline V gene has CDR1 SEHNR and CDR2 FQNEAQ (reference sequence). CDR3 bases: TGTGCCAGCAGCTTAGGGGCGGCAGGGTGGGTACAGCCCCAGCATTTT. Protein product: CASSLGAAGWVQPQHF.

V usage is TRBV6-2 or TRBV6-3 and J usage is TRBJ2-4, with 8 bases lining up with TRBD2. The CDR3 is made up of 16 amino acids. From germline, CDR1 is MNHEY and CDR2 SVGEGT. V gave up 6 bases and J gave up 1 base; unmatched junction bases: 8. In DNA, the CDR3 is TGTGCCAGCAGCCAACTAGCGGCCGGTGCCAAAAACATTCAGTACTTC. Its protein is CASSQLAAGAKNIQYF.

The gene calls are TRBV18 and TRBJ2-3; 12 nucleotides agree with TRBD2. J lost 6 bases, V lost 4 bases, and 11 bases had no gene match. CDR1 and CDR2 (germline): KGHSH, LQKENI. CDR3 length equals 17 residues. CDR3 nucleotides: TGTGCCAGCTCACACCTAGCGGGAGGGCCCCACCCCGATACGCAGTATTTT. Its protein is CASSHLAGGPHPDTQYF. Variable domain in full (rest from reference TRBV18 and TRBJ2-3): NAGVMQNPRHLVRRRGQEARLRCSPMKGHSHVYWYRQLPEEGLKFMVYLQKENIIDESGMPKERFSAEFPKEGPSILRIQQVVRGDSAAYFCASSHLAGGPHPDTQYFGPGTRLTVL.

This sequence joins TRBV25-1 and TRBJ1-4; TRBD1 agrees at 10 bases. CDR3 size: 14 residues. Unmatched junction bases numbered 6, after V lost 4 bases and J lost 10 bases. CDR1 and CDR2 (germline): MGHDK, SYGVNS. CDR3 protein: CASSGGTGAGKLFF. CDR3 bases: TGTGCCAGCAGTGGGGGGACAGGGGCGGGAAAACTGTTTTTT.